The 21 T cell receptor beta chains given below trace back to one sample, sequenced in a study of cytomegalovirus exposure and HLA in healthy donors. The PCR was carried out with 60 Vbeta primers and 13 Jbeta primers. Repertoires were generated with immunoSEQ multiplex PCR, while TCRdb's copy carries only in-frame clones and drops some. The repertoire has about 220,000 clones, approximately 80% of them found once; the top ten carry 0.71%. What was sequenced was PBMCs. The origin of the receptors is a boy younger than 10 in good health and CMV-seronegative.

As for this clone: The same CDR3 is also encoded by other DNA sequences in this sample. The chain links TRBV27 to TRBJ2-7; 11 nucleotides match TRBD1. Germline V CDR1 and CDR2: MNHEY, SMNVEV (reference sequence). V lost 0 bases, J lost 6 bases, and 4 bases stayed unmatched. There are 15 residues in the CDR3. CDR3 residues: CASSLSGTGGGEQYF. The CDR3 DNA sequence: TGTGCCAGCAGTTTATCCGGGACAGGGGGAGGCGAGCAGTACTTC.

This rearrangement joins TRBV28 to TRBJ2-1, with a weak D call TRBD2 (6 bases). Trimming pared 1 base from V and 7 bases from J, leaving 23 bases between. Per the germline V gene, CDR1 is MDHEN and CDR2 is SYDVKM. This CDR3 has 18 amino acids. The CDR3 is CASSLSPSLSRLANEQFF. The CDR3, as DNA: TGTGCCAGCAGTTTATCTCCCTCCTTATCACGTCTAGCGAATGAGCAGTTCTTC.

The CDR3 protein is CAKSSYEQYF. In DNA, the CDR3 is TGTGCCAAGAGCTCCTACGAGCAGTACTTC. The V and J genes are TRBV27 and TRBJ2-7; the D is unclear. The CDR3 length is 10 residues. Deletions cut 10 bases from V and 0 bases from J, with 4 bases between. Germline V gene sequence: CDR1 MNHEY, CDR2 SMNVEV (reference sequence).

V is TRBV30 and J is TRBJ1-3; D uncertain. The CDR3 has 15 amino acids. The V and J ends lost 4 bases and 4 bases respectively, with 17 bases between them. Germline-derived CDR1 and CDR2 are GTSNPN and SVGIG (reference sequence). The CDR3 loop reads CAWTPFAGGGNTIYF. In nucleotides, the CDR3 is TGTGCCTGGACCCCCTTCGCGGGAGGAGGAAACACCATATATTTT. The variable domain in full, with the rest retrieved from reference TRBV30 and TRBJ1-3, is SQTIHQWPATLVQPVGSPLSLECTVEGTSNPNLYWYRQAAGRGLQLLFYSVGIGQISSEVPQNLSASRPQDRQFILSSKKLLLSDSGFYLCAWTPFAGGGNTIYFGEGSWLTVV.

This clone was detected only a few times. The gene calls are TRBV7-6 and TRBJ1-1, with 7 positions matching TRBD1. J lost 5 bases, V lost 5 bases, and 11 bases had no gene match. CDR3 size: 15 residues. CDR1 SGHVS and CDR2 FNYEAQ come from the germline V gene. CDR3 in DNA: TGTGCCAGCAGCGAGCGACAGGGTTGGGGGACTGAAGCTTTCTTT. It codes for CASSERQGWGTEAFF.

This clone was found once. The V gene is TRBV7-6, the J gene TRBJ1-1; 7 bases are a match to TRBD1. The J segment lost 4 bases and the V segment lost 2 bases, leaving 7 bases of the junction unmatched. The CDR3 covers 15 residues. Germline assignment: CDR1 SGHVS and CDR2 FNYEAQ. The CDR3, as DNA: TGTGCCAGCAGCTTATGGACAGGAGGTAGCACTGAAGCTTTCTTT. Residues: CASSLWTGGSTEAFF.

In the case of this clone: The sample holds other DNA sequences that translate to the same CDR3. The chain recombines TRBV10-3 with TRBJ2-7, with TRBD2 matching over 7 bases. V dropped 3 bases and J dropped 4; count of bases not matched to a gene: 6. CDR3 length equals 14 residues. From germline, CDR1 is ENHRY and CDR2 SYGVKD. The CDR3, as DNA: TGTGCCATCAGTGACTCGGGGGGACCTTACGAGCAGTACTTC. The encoded protein is CAISDSGGPYEQYF.

A few counts support this clone. The chain joins TRBV10-1 to TRBJ1-1, with a weak D call TRBD1 (5 bases). The ends were cut back, 0 bases at V and 1 base at J, with 9 bases in the middle. CDR3 length equals 15 residues. The germline CDR1 and CDR2 sequences are WNHNN and SYGVQD (reference sequence). The CDR3 here is CASSESRGRNTEAFF. CDR3 in DNA: TGCGCCAGCAGTGAGTCAAGGGGCAGGAACACTGAAGCTTTCTTT.

The J gene is TRBJ1-4, the V gene TRBV30, with 12 bases lining up with TRBD1. CDR3 size: 16 residues. CDR1 and CDR2 from the germline V gene are GTSNPN and SVGIG (reference sequence). V was clipped by 2 bases and J by 15 bases; unmatched bases: 16. CDR3 protein: CAWSSTIPGQGANLFF. The CDR3 region has the DNA TGTGCCTGGAGTTCCACGATTCCGGGACAGGGGGCAAACTTGTTTTTT. The full variable domain, in which reference TRBV30 and TRBJ1-4 provide the parts outside the CDR3, is SQTIHQWPATLVQPVGSPLSLECTVEGTSNPNLYWYRQAAGRGLQLLFYSVGIGQISSEVPQNLSASRPQDRQFILSSKKLLLSDSGFYLCAWSSTIPGQGANLFFGSGTQLSVL.

This chain's CDR3 is CASSGTTGSLSRYTF. In nucleotides, the CDR3 is TGTGCCAGCAGCGGAACGACAGGGTCTTTGTCGCGCTACACCTTC. V usage is TRBV7-2 and J usage is TRBJ1-2, with 7 bases aligning to TRBD1. The CDR3 has 15 residues. V shed 5 bases, J shed 9 bases, and the junction held 15 bases outside the gene matches. CDR1 is SGHTA and CDR2 is FQGNSA in the germline V gene.

This clone was seen only once. This rearrangement joins TRBV5-6 to TRBJ2-5; D is perhaps TRBD2 (5 bases). Germline loops: CDR1 SGHDT, CDR2 YYEEEE. V lost 0 bases and J lost 5, with 11 bases in between. This CDR3 has 14 residues. The CDR3 loop reads CASSLGGSPETQYF. The CDR3 region has the DNA TGTGCCAGCAGCTTGGGCGGGTCCCCGGAGACCCAGTACTTC.

The V and J genes are TRBV18 and TRBJ2-3; TRBD2 matches at 11 bases. The germline V gene encodes CDR1 KGHSH and CDR2 LQKENI. The CDR3 covers 17 residues. V was pared by 3 bases and J by 1 base, with 6 bases of the junction left unmatched. Here the CDR3 DNA reads TGTGCCAGCTCACCGATAGCGGGAGGGTCTGGCACAGATACGCAGTATTTT. It specifies CASSPIAGGSGTDTQYF.

V and J are TRBV7-6 and TRBJ2-1; D may be TRBD2 (6 bases). From germline, CDR1 is SGHVS and CDR2 FNYEAQ. The CDR3 has 14 residues. Trimming shortened V by 2 bases and J by 4 bases, and 9 bases separated the two germline ends. The CDR3 DNA sequence: TGTGCCAGCAGCTTATGGAGGGATTACAATGAGCAGTTCTTC. Translating it yields CASSLWRDYNEQFF. The complete variable domain, with remaining parts taken from reference TRBV7-6 and TRBJ2-1, reads GAGVSQSPRYKVTKRGQDVALRCDPISGHVSLYWYRQALGQGPEFLTYFNYEAQQDKSGLPNDRFSAERPEGSISTLTIQRTEQRDSAMYRCASSLWRDYNEQFFGPGTRLTVL.

The rearrangement uses TRBV30 and TRBJ1-3; 9 bases match TRBD1. V was pared by 2 bases and J by 2 bases, with 7 bases of the junction left unmatched. The CDR3 loop spans 16 amino acids. Germline V gene lookup returns CDR1 GTSNPN and CDR2 SVGIG (reference sequence). The CDR3 loop is CAWSRGQGLAGNTIYF. CDR3 DNA: TGTGCCTGGAGTAGGGGACAGGGACTGGCTGGAAACACCATATATTTT.

This rearrangement joins TRBV5-1 to TRBJ1-1; perhaps TRBD1 as D (5 bases). V was clipped by 1 base and J by 1 base, with 11 bases between them. CDR3 length: 15 residues. Germline lookup yields CDR1 SGHRS and CDR2 YFSETQ. CDR3 nucleotide sequence: TGCGCCAGCAGCTTGTTCCAAGGGGAGAACACTGAAGCTTTCTTT. Protein sequence: CASSLFQGENTEAFF.

This clone was counted once. The chain uses TRBV7-9 and TRBJ1-1; 10 bases align to TRBD1. Trimming at V came to 6 bases and at J to 5 bases, leaving 6 bases not matched to a gene. This CDR3 spans 14 amino acids. Germline V gene data show CDR1 as SEHNR and CDR2 as FQNEAQ (reference sequence). Here the CDR3 DNA reads TGTGCCAGCAGATATAGGACAGGGGGGACTGAAGCTTTCTTT. Encoded protein: CASRYRTGGTEAFF.

This clone has just one count. The rearrangement joins TRBV11-2 to TRBJ2-5, with D tentatively TRBD2 (5 bases). The last part of the DNA fits TRBJ2-7 better; the J call may be wrong. Germline-derived CDR1 and CDR2 are SGHAT and FQNNGV. This CDR3 is built from 14 residues. Here the CDR3 reads CASSYGDGSYEQYF. Written as DNA, the CDR3 is TGTGCCAGCAGCTACGGGGATGGTAGCTACGAGCAGTACTTC.

The gene calls are TRBV4-2 and TRBJ2-3, with TRBD2 matching 7 bases. Unmatched junction bases numbered 10, after V lost 1 base and J lost 6 bases. The CDR3 covers 16 residues. Germline lookup yields CDR1 LGHNA and CDR2 YNFKEQ. In DNA form, the CDR3 reads TGTGCCAGCAGCCAAGGGGCGGGAGCCATCCCCGATACGCAGTATTTT. Translated: CASSQGAGAIPDTQYF.

The rearrangement joins TRBV2 to TRBJ2-3, with D perhaps TRBD1 (5 bases). Germline loops: CDR1 SNHLY, CDR2 FYNNEI. The CDR3 contains 16 residues. Deletions cut 1 base from V and 3 bases from J, with 14 bases between. This CDR3 is CASSEVGRAYTDTQYF. In DNA form, the CDR3 reads TGTGCCAGCAGTGAAGTTGGCAGGGCCTATACAGATACGCAGTATTTT.

The chain carries TRBV4-1 and TRBJ2-2, with TRBD1 identical over 8 bases. Germline loops: CDR1 MGHRA, CDR2 YSYEKL. The CDR3 covers 14 residues. V shed 1 base, J shed 5 bases, and the junction held 0 bases outside the gene matches. The DNA of the CDR3 is TGCGCCAGCAGCCAAGGGACAGGGACCGGGGAGCTGTTTTTT. Encoded protein: CASSQGTGTGELFF.

The chain couples TRBV6-5 to TRBJ1-2, with D perhaps TRBD1 (5 bases). V was pared by 8 bases and J by 4 bases, with 11 bases between. Germline V gene data show CDR1 as MNHEY and CDR2 as SVGAGI. CDR3 length: 12 residues. The CDR3 coding sequence is TGTGCCAGCGGCAGGGAGGCCTATGGCTACACCTTC. Encoded protein: CASGREAYGYTF.